Each of the 12 T cell receptor beta chains below was sequenced from the same sample in a study of CD8+ T cells in alopecia areata (dated 2018 in TCRdb). Library prep was done by the immunoSEQ multiplex PCR assay. RNA was extracted from all samples and reverse transcribed into cDNA as template for TCR sequencing. TCRdb stores this immuneACCESS table with in-frame sequences only. Part of the clones is absent; in the studies checked, under half of the shortfall reflects unresolved V genes, and no reason is known for the rest. This sample has tens of thousands of clones in its table, and 60% to 85% of those were observed once. Of the sample, roughly a fifth falls within the top ten clones. The material sequenced was NKG2D-low CD8+ T cells sorted from blood. In the paper's terms, the cell subset or site label means: sorted CD8+ NKG2D-low blood T cells. The receptor set was obtained from a human donor with alopecia areata.

A word on this clone: Mismatch with germline at one junction end may stem from a read error. The rearrangement links TRBV6-1 to TRBJ2-1; D not certain. Looked up from germline, CDR1 is MNHNS and CDR2 is SASEGT. This CDR3 comprises 13 residues. The CDR3 spells CASSEAQHNEQFF. DNA of the CDR3: TGTGCCAGCAGTGAAGCACAGCACAATGAACAGTTCTTC.

This chain connects TRBV4-1 to TRBJ2-1; TRBD1 is a possible D gene (6 bases). V dropped 1 base and J dropped 6 bases, with 19 bases sitting between them. The CDR3 is 17 residues long. CDR1 and CDR2 (germline): MGHRA, YSYEKL. CDR3 nucleotide sequence: TGCGCCAGCAGCCAAGCCCCCCGACCCGGCAGGGGCAATGAGCAGTTCTTC. This translates into CASSQAPRPGRGNEQFF.

V gene TRBV7-9 combines with J gene TRBJ1-1; 7 nucleotides agree with TRBD1. With V trimmed by 2 bases and J by 4 bases, 7 bases remained unmatched. Germline CDR1 and CDR2: SEHNR and FQNEAQ (reference sequence). This CDR3 region has 15 residues. CDR3 loop: CASSLSQGLVTEAFF. The CDR3 DNA sequence: TGTGCCAGCAGCTTATCACAGGGGTTGGTCACTGAAGCTTTCTTT.

The chain combines TRBV27 with TRBJ2-1, with a weak D call TRBD2 (6 bases). This CDR3 is 14 amino acids long. Per germline, CDR1 MNHEY and CDR2 SMNVEV (reference sequence). V shed 5 bases and J shed 8 bases, with 16 bases lying between them. CDR3 region: CASSPSVGDYEQFF. CDR3 in DNA: TGTGCCAGCAGTCCTAGTGTAGGGGACTATGAGCAGTTCTTC.

This clone came up once. The rearrangement links TRBV5-6 to TRBJ2-1, with TRBD2 matching over 12 bases. This CDR3 has 15 residues. Trimming at V came to 5 bases and at J to 8 bases, leaving 8 bases not matched to a gene. Germline-derived CDR1 and CDR2 are SGHDT and YYEEEE. This CDR3 is CASSSGTSGPYEQFF. In DNA, the CDR3 is TGTGCCAGCAGTTCCGGGACTAGCGGGCCCTATGAGCAGTTCTTC.

The V gene is TRBV6-5, the J gene TRBJ2-7; TRBD2 matches 11 bases. J was trimmed by 6 bases and V by 4 bases; bases with no gene match: 2. The germline gives CDR1 MNHEY, CDR2 SVGAGI. CDR3 length equals 13 residues. CDR3 bases: TGTGCCAGCAGTTTTCTAGCGGGAGGCGAGCAGTACTTC. It codes for CASSFLAGGEQYF.

The chain carries TRBV6-5 and TRBJ2-2, with 8 bases lining up with TRBD1. This CDR3 is 15 amino acids long. V dropped 1 base and J dropped 3; count of bases not matched to a gene: 1. CDR1 is MNHEY and CDR2 is SVGAGI in the germline V gene. CDR3 nucleotide sequence: TGTGCCAGCAGTTACTTGACAGGGGACACCGGGGAGCTGTTTTTT. It specifies CASSYLTGDTGELFF.

The chain joins TRBV6-1 to TRBJ2-7; no definite D call. The CDR3 contains 11 residues. Trimming took 0 bases from V and 3 from J, leaving 0 bases between them. Germline V CDR1 and CDR2: MNHNS, SASEGT. The CDR3 here is CASSEAYEQYF. The DNA of the CDR3 is TGTGCCAGCAGTGAAGCCTACGAGCAGTACTTC.

The V and J genes are TRBV7-9 and TRBJ2-1; 14 positions agree with TRBD2. Germline loops: CDR1 SEHNR, CDR2 FQNEAQ (reference sequence). The V and J ends lost 5 bases and 8 bases, in that order; junction bases with no gene match: 8. The CDR3 is made up of 16 amino acids. The CDR3 DNA follows: TGTGCCAGCAGCCACGGACTAGCGGGAGGAGGCTATGAGCAGTTCTTC. The encoded protein is CASSHGLAGGGYEQFF.

In its sample, this clone was seen a few times. The chain recombines TRBV29-1 with TRBJ2-7; 7 positions agree with TRBD1. CDR1 is SQVTM and CDR2 is ANQGSEA in the germline V gene. Germline trimming cut 7 bases from V and 2 bases from J; bases unmatched to any gene: 11. This CDR3 has 14 residues. In DNA form, the CDR3 reads TGCAGCGCCGATTCGACAGGGAACACCTACGAGCAGTACTTC. Residues: CSADSTGNTYEQYF.

The genes are TRBV5-1 and TRBJ2-7; TRBD2 might be the D (6 bases). V was trimmed by 0 bases and J by 2 bases, leaving 12 bases between them. This CDR3 comprises 15 residues. Germline lookup yields CDR1 SGHRS and CDR2 YFSETQ. The CDR3: CASSLAWGETYEQYF. CDR3 bases: TGCGCCAGCAGCTTGGCTTGGGGGGAAACCTACGAGCAGTACTTC. The full variable domain, rest sourced from reference TRBV5-1 and TRBJ2-7, is KAGVTQTPRYLIKTRGQQVTLSCSPISGHRSVSWYQQTPGQGLQFLFEYFSETQRNKGNFPGRFSGRQFSNSRSEMNVSTLELGDSALYLCASSLAWGETYEQYFGPGTRLTVT.

J is TRBJ2-1 and V is TRBV27; D gene ambiguous. Germline assignment: CDR1 MNHEY and CDR2 SMNVEV (reference sequence). Trimming removed 1 base from V and 6 bases from J, with 1 base in between. There are 11 residues in the CDR3. The CDR3 DNA reads TGTGCCAGCAGTTTATTCAATGAGCAGTTCTTC. Protein sequence: CASSLFNEQFF.